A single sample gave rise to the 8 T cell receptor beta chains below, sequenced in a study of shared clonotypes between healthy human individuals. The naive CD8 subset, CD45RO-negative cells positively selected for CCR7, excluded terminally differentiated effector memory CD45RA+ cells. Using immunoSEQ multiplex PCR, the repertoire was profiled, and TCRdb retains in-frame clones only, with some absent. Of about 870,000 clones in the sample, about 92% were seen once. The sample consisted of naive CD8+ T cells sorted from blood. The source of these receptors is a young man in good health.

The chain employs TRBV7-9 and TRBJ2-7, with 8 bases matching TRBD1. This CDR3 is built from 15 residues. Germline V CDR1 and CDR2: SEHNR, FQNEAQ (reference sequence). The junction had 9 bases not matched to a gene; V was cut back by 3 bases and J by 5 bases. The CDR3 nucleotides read TGTGCCAGCAGCTTTCTCGACAGGGGTTTCGACGAGCAGTACTTC. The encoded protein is CASSFLDRGFDEQYF.

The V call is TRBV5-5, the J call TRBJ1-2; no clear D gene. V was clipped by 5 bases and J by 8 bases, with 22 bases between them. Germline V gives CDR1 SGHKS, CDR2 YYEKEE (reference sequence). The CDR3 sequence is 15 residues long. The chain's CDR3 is CASSDPGSAQAGYTF. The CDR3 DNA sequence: TGTGCCAGCAGTGACCCCGGCAGCGCTCAAGCGGGCTACACCTTC.

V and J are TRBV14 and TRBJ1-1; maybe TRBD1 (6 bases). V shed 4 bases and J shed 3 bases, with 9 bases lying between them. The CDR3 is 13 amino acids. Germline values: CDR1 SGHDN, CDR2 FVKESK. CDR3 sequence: CASSRGGHTEAFF. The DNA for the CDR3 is TGTGCCAGCAGCCGTGGGGGGCACACTGAAGCTTTCTTT.

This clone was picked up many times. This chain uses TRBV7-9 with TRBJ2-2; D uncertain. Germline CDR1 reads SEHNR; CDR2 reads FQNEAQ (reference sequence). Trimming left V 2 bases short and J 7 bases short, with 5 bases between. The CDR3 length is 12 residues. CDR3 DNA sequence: TGTGCCAGCAGCTTAAGCTTCGGGGAGCTGTTTTTT. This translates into CASSLSFGELFF.

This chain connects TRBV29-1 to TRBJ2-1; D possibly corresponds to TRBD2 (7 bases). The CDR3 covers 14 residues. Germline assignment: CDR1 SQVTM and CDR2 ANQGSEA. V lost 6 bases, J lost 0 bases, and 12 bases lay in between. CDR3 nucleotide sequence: TGCAGCGTGGAGGGGGGGTTCTCCTACAATGAGCAGTTCTTC. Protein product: CSVEGGFSYNEQFF.

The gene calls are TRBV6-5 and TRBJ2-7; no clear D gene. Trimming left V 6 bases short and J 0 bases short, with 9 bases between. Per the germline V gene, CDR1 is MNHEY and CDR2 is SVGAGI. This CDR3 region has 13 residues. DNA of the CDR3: TGTGCCAGCAGCTTGATCGGCTCCTACGAGCAGTACTTC. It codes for CASSLIGSYEQYF.

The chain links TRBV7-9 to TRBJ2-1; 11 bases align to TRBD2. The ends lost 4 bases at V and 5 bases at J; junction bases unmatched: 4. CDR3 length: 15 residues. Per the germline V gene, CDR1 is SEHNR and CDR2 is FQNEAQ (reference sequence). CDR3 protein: CASSSLAGGNNEQFF. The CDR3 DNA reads TGTGCCAGCAGCTCTCTAGCGGGAGGTAACAATGAGCAGTTCTTC. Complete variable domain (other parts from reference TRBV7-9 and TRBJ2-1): DTGVSQNPRHKITKRGQNVTFRCDPISEHNRLYWYRQTLGQGPEFLTYFQNEAQLEKSRLLSDRFSAERPKGSFSTLEIQRTEQGDSAMYLCASSSLAGGNNEQFFGPGTRLTVL.

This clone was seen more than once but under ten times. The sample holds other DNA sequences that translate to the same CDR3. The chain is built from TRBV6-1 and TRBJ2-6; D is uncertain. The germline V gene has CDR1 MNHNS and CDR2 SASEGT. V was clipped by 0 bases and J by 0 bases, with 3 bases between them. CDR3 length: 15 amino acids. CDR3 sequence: CASSEAGSGANVLTF. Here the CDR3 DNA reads TGTGCCAGCAGTGAAGCCGGCTCTGGGGCCAACGTCCTGACTTTC.